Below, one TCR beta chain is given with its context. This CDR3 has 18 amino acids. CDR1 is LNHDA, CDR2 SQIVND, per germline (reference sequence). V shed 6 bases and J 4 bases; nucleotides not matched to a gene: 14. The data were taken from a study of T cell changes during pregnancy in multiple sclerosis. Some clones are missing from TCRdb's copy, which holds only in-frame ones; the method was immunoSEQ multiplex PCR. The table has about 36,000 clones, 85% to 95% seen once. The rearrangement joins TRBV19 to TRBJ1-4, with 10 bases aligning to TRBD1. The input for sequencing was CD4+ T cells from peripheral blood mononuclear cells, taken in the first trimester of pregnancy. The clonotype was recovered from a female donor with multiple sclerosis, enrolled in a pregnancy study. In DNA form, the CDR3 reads TGTGCCAGTAGGCACAACGTGGGACAGGGGAACAGTAATGAAAAACTGTTTTTT. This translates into CASRHNVGQGNSNEKLFF.